This entry concerns a single T cell receptor beta chain. This clone's antigen is unknown. No quality values exist for individual bases; no much larger clone is one base distant. The donors were healthy, HIV-negative adults who had no recently reported acute infections or vaccinations. All donors were Caucasian adults living in Nashville, Tennessee, USA. CD4+ T cells were enriched by magnetic negative selection, after which naive cells were positively selected on CD45RA and the negative fraction was taken as the memory subset. After blood collection by leukapheresis, PBMCs were isolated using Ficoll-Histopaque density gradient centrifugation and then cryopreserved in the vapor phase of liquid nitrogen. Analytical flow cytometry was used to check the purity and quantity of every magnetically sorted T cell population. Genomic DNA was isolated from every sorted fraction and measured by UV absorbance on a Nanodrop 2000c.

Using the deep immunoSEQ assay, TCR CDR3 regions were amplified from genomic DNA by multiplex PCR. Extracted genomic DNA from each cell subset was spread evenly across all wells of several immunoSEQ 96-well plates, with each plate serving as a replicate. Each replicate PCR for sorted subsets received 200 ng genomic DNA, equal to about 30,000 T cell genomes. Purified libraries were quantified with a Qubit 3.0 fluorometer, sized on a Bioanalyzer 2100, and re-quantified with the KAPA Library Quantification kit. Every immunoSEQ 96-well plate was sequenced on a dedicated single-read 150-cycle Illumina NextSeq 550 flow cell. Under the source paper's analysis protocol: Because the immunoSEQ output included only junctional sequences and no quality scores, the filtering could not be the same as the filtering used for full-length reads. To assign V/J genes and CDR3, sequences were annotated using PyIR, a Python wrapper for IgBLAST v1.9, with IMGT germline references. Reads were filtered out if the reads had weak V/J assignments (E-value above 1e-6), no CDR3, stop codons, out-of-frame junctions, or ambiguous translated residues. A V3J clonotype was defined by an identical inferred V gene, J gene, and CDR3 amino acid sequence. The percentage overlap between two repertoires was calculated by dividing the number of shared unique clonotypes by the size of the smaller repertoire. RTK rarefaction, the Chao1 estimator, and Recon v2.1 estimates of unobserved clonotypes were used to assess repertoire richness. Generation probabilities for all TCRbeta clonotypes obtained by the gDNA method from a handful of donors were computed using OLGA. TCRdb took over this immuneACCESS table, retaining in-frame rearrangements with V and J assigned. Such tables are incomplete; in checked studies, under half of the missing clones stem from an unresolved V gene, and the remainder is unexplained. V and J calls and clone size are given by that table; D and trimming were obtained from the DNA. The sample data list some 500,000 clones, and approximately 95% of these were observed just once. In total, the top ten clones hold 0.055% to 0.075% of the sample.

These data are taken from a study of shared clonotypes between healthy human individuals (TCRdb year 2020). About the study as a whole: The cohort comprised a couple of women and a few men aged 18 to 49 years. For each donor, three plates each were used for CD4 naive and CD4 memory, two plates were used for CD8 naive, and one plate was used for CD8 memory. Blood TCR repertoires of roughly 5 healthy adults were deeply sequenced to estimate repertoire size and the extent of clonotype sharing between individuals. Libraries were prepared and TCR repertoires were sequenced by different laboratories using diverse techniques, in order to increase sequencing depth and limit assay-specific biases. Between about 0.94 and 8.9 billion PBMCs per donor were obtained by leukapheresis.

The germline V gene specifies SQVTM as CDR1 and ANQGSEA as CDR2. The CDR3, cysteine through phenylalanine, is 12 amino acids long. Only the CDR3 portion is preserved as DNA: 36 bases, with reading frame beginning at the first base. Points the paper makes about the study in general: Because the study included a small number of donors, the genetic and exposure-history diversity represented was limited. Even with the large sequencing depth, rarefaction of the sorted-subset datasets indicated that sequencing was incomplete. When several donors were compared, the shared fraction of clonotypes was about 5% for naive CD4, over 3% for naive CD8, 2.3% for memory CD4, and less than 0.45% for memory CD8. Higher generation probabilities were observed for clonotypes shared by all four sorted-subset donors than for non-shared clonotypes. Naive subsets generally had larger estimated clonotype richness than memory subsets did. Sampling was restricted to blood, and TCR repertoires in tissue are likely to differ from TCR repertoires in blood. Pairwise subsampling indicated that sequencing depth was expected to affect the degree of clonotype sharing among donors.

The source is a woman aged 25 to 45 in good health. The sequenced sample consisted of naive CD4+ T cells sorted from blood. What this sample's cell subset or site label stands for: CD45RA+ positively selected. The sequence is built from TRBV29-1 and TRBJ2-5; 10 of the junction bases match TRBD1. The J call may be wrong; the DNA end is better matched by TRBJ2-7. The CDR3 region has the sequence CSGGQGSYEQYF. The DNA sequence is given as TGCAGCGGGGGACAGGGGAGCTACGAGCAGTACTTC.